This T cell receptor beta chain was captured by sequencing in a study of cytomegalovirus exposure and HLA in healthy donors (dated by TCRdb to 2015 to 2018). About the investigation overall: According to a later analysis, the roughly 130 validation repertoires were produced on the same platform as the roughly 600 repertoires of the first cohort. Besides the first cohort of 500 to 700 subjects, a separate validation cohort made up of 120 different subjects was used. To predict cytomegalovirus infection status, the study brought together high-throughput TCR immunosequencing, statistical association of individual TCRs with disease status, and machine learning. The aim of the study was to test whether cataloging public T cell receptors could identify signatures of past pathogen exposure. Points the paper makes about the study in general: A later analysis lacked HLA typing for the validation cohort, so it scored co-occurrence in that cohort across all 110 or so repertoires. The study gave a list of about 150 TCR beta chains associated with cytomegalovirus. Most TCR sequences were observed very rarely across donors, whereas some public TCRs were present in many individuals. It was suggested by the authors that the approach could potentially be generalized to other disease states and immunological phenotypes. In vitro tests confirmed that a few of the cytomegalovirus-associated TCR beta chains recognize cytomegalovirus antigens. In a later analysis, TCRs clustered in the first cohort were found to also tend to co-occur in the 130 or so validation repertoires, with roughly 93% of cluster scores above 0. In both the original and validation cohorts, the classifier was reported to diagnose cytomegalovirus status with high specificity and sensitivity.

The library was prepared using the immunoSEQ multiplex PCR assay. Per the authors' processing: A statistical classification framework was built to diagnose cytomegalovirus status from the catalog of TCR beta chain sequences. Entries here come from immuneACCESS through TCRdb and include only in-frame sequences with V and J called. Some clones fail to appear in such tables; in the studies checked, an unresolved V gene covers under half of the shortfall, and the cause of the remainder is unknown. V and J calls and clone size are those listed in that table; D and trimming were worked out from the DNA. Counted in this sample were under 200,000 clones; roughly 86% of them appeared once. The ten top clones hold 10% of the sample. The donors belonged to the validation cohort of under 150 subjects, which was separate from the roughly 700-subject first cohort. Regarding this clone: This clone's antigen is unknown. No base quality information exists; no much larger clone differs at one position.

CDR1 and CDR2 are read off the germline V gene as SGHDT and YYEEEE. Including the terminal cysteine and phenylalanine, the CDR3 comprises 15 residues. The sequence is cut down to CDR3 DNA, 45 bases in frame from base 1. Trimming removed 4 bases from V and 5 bases from J, leaving 16 bases between the germline ends. The sequence was obtained from a woman under 30 in good health and CMV-seropositive. The chain links TRBV5-6 with TRBJ1-5; TRBD1 is perhaps the D gene, given 6 matching bases. The specimen was PBMCs. CDR3 region: CASSSSRGTYQPQHF. The sequenced DNA: TGTGCCAGCAGCAGTAGCAGGGGTACCTATCAGCCCCAGCATTTT.